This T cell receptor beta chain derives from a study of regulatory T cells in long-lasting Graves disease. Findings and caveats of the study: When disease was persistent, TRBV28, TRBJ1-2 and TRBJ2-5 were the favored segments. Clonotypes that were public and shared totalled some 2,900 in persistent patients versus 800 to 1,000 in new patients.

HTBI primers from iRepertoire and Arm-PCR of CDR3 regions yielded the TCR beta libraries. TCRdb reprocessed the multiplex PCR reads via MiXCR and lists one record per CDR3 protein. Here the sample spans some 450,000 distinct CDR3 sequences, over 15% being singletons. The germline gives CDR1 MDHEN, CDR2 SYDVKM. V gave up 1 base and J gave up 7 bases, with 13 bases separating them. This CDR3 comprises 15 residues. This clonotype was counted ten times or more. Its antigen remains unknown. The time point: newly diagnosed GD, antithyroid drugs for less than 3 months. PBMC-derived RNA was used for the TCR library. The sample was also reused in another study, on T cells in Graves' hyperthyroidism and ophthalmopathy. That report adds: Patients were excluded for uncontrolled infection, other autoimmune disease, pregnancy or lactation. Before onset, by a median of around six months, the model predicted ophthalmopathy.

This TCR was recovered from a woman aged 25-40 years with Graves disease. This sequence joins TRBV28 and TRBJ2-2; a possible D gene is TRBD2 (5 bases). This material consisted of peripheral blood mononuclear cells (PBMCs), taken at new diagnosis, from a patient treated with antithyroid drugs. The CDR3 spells CASSLSGLLGGELFF. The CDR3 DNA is TGTGCCAGCAGTTTATCCGGACTGCTTGGCGGGGAGCTGTTTTTT.